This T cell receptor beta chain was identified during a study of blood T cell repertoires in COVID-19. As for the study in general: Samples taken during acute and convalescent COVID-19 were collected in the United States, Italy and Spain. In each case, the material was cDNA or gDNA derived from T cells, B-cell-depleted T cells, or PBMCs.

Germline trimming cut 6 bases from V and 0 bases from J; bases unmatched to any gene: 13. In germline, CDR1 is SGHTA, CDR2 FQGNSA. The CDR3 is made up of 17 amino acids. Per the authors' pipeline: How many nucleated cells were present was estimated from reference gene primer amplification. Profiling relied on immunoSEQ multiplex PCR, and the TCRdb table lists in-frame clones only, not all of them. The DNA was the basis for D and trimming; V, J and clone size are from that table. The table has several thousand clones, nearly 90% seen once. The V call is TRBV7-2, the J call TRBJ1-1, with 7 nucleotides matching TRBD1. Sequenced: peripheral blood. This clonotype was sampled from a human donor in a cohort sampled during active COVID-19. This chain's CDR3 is CASRSGGQGRMNTEAFF. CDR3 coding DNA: TGTGCCAGCAGATCAGGGGGGCAGGGAAGGATGAACACTGAAGCTTTCTTT.